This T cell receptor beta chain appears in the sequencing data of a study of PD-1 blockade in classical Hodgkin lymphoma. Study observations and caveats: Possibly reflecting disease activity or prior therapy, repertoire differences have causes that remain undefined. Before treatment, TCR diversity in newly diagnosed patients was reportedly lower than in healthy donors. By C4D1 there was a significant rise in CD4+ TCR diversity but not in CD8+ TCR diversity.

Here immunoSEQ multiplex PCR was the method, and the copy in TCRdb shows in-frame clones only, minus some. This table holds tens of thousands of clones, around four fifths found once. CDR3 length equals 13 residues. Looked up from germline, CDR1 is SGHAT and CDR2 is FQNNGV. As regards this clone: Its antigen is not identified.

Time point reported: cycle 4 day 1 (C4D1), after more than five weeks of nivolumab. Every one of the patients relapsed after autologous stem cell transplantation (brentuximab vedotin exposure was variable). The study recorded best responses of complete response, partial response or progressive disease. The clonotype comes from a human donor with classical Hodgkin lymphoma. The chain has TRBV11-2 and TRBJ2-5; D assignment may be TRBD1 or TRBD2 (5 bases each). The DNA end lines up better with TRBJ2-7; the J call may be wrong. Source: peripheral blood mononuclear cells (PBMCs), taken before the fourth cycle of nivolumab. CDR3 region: CASSYGTSYEQYF. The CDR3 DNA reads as TGTGCCAGCAGCTATGGGACCTCCTACGAGCAGTACTTC.